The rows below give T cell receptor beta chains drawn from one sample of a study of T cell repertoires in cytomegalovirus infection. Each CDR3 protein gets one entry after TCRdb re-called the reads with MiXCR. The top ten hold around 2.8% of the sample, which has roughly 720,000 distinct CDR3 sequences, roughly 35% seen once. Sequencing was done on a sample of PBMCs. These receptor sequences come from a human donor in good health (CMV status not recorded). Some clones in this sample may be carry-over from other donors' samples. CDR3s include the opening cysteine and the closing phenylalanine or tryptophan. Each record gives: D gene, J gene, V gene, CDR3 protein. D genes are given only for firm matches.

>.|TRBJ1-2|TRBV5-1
CASSRIPGSNYGYTF
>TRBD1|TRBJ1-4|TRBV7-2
CASSPGGTNEKLFF
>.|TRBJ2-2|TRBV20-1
CSASAGTGELFF
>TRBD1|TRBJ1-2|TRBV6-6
CASSHAAGTGAIRYVSYTF
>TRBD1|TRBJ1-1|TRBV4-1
CASSQGQGVGDTEAFF
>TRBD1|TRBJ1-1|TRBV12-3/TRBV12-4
CASRKPDRGNTEAFF
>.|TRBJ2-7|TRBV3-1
CASSQDTMSGQYF
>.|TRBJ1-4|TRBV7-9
CASSSGPGEKMFF
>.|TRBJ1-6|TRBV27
CASSFDGQYNSPLHF
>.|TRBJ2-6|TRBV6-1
CASSYYSRPTGANVLTF
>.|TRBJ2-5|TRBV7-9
CASSLDPGPTETQYF
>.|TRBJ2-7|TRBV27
CASRRGGSYEQYF
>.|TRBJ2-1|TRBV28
CASTSVGKLYNEQFF
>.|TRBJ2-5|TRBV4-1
CASSQGGSPYETQYF
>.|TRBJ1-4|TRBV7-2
CASSLGVGRGAGIEKLFF
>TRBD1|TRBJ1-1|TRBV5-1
CASSLVGGQGNTEAFF
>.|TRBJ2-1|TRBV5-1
CASSLVPVTDEQFF
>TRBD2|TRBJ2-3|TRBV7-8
CASSSYTSGPTDTQYF
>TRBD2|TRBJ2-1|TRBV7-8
CASSLTPGLAYNEQFF
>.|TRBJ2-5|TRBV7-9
CASSTDILRETQYF
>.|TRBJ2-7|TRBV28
CASSSRESLPYEQYF
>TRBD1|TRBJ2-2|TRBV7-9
CASSSTGQPNTGELFF
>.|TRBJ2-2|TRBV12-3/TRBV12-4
CASSLVPFTGELFF
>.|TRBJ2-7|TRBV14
CASSPILPGQRYEQYF
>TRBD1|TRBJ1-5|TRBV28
CASSLALDRGDGQPQHF
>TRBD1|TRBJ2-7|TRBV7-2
CASSSGTGFSEQYF
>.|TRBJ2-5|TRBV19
CASSIGGETQYF
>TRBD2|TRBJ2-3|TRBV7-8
CASTLGRERSDTQYF
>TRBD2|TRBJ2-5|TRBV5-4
CASSLAGGGTQYF
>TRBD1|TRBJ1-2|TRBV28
CASSSTDRGLGYGYTF
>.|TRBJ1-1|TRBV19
CASSRGGSTEAFF
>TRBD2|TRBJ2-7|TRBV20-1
CSAPTSDLSYEQYF
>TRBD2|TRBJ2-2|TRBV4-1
CASSQDLGLAGSGELFF
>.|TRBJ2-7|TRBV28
CASSYPVVTGTGDEQYF
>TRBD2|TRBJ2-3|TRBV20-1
CSASGRARLSTDTQYF
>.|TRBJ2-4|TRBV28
CASTEGTKNIQYF
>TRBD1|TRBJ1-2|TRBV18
CASSPGQGANGYTF
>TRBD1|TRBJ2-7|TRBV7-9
CASSLTGQASEQYF
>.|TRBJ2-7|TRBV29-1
CSGQGNHEQYF
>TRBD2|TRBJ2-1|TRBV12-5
CASGLFTSGGVYEGQFF
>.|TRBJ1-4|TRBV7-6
CASSLGPAVGEKLFF
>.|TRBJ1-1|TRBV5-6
CASSLLGPTEAFF
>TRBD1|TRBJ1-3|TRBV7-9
CASSASGTGIGNTIYF
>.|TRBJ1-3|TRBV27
CASSLSGGTHGNTIYF
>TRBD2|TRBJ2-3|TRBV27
CASSWAGGPDTQYF
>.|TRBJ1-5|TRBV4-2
CASSPEGGASNQPQHF
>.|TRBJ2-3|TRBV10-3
CAISPGSEWTDTQYF
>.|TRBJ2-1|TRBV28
CASSLSGLLNEQFF
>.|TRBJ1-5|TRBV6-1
CASRPVGQPQHF
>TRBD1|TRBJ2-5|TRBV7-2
CASGQGARPTQYF